This T cell receptor beta chain was recovered during a study of cytomegalovirus exposure and HLA in healthy donors. Broader study findings: Cytomegalovirus association was listed for about 180 TCR beta chains.

This CDR3 spans 12 amino acids. Germline V lookup: CDR1 MRHNA, CDR2 SNTAGT. Between the trimmed V and J ends, which lost 9 bases and 2 bases, there was a span of 10 bases. The PCR ran on 60 Vbeta and 13 Jbeta primers. The table came from immunoSEQ multiplex PCR; TCRdb's copy has only in-frame clones and leaves some out. The sample comprises 100,000 to 150,000 clones, around 8.5% of which are singletons, and 5.5% rests with the top ten. This clone was counted between two and nine times. Antigen specificity is unknown. The clonotype was recovered from a man between 40 and 49 years old in good health and CMV-seronegative. This chain connects TRBV6-4 to TRBJ1-1, with a tentative D call TRBD1 (6 bases). Sequenced sample: PBMCs. The CDR3 DNA is TGTGCCAGAGAGGGACACAACACTGAAGCTTTCTTT. It specifies CAREGHNTEAFF.